This is a list of T cell receptor beta chains from one sample in a study of CD8+ T cells in alopecia areata. TCRdb's copy holds only in-frame clones and misses some; the assay was immunoSEQ multiplex PCR. This repertoire shows under 250,000 clones, roughly 50% found once; its top ten account for approximately 4.9%. The sample was CD8+ T cells sorted from blood. These receptors all come from a human donor in good health. CDR3s include the opening cysteine and the closing phenylalanine or tryptophan. The D gene is left open where the match is weak. The size field is filled for only some rows; it gives once, few, many or a size class.

TRBV7-6	-	TRBJ1-6	TRBD1	16	CASSQGASSYNSPLHF	TGTGCCAGCAGTCAGGGGGCCTCCTCCTATAATTCACCCCTCCACTTT
TRBV29-1	-	TRBJ2-7	-	13	CSVDQGSSYEQYF	TGCAGCGTTGATCAGGGGAGCTCCTACGAGCAGTACTTC
TRBV7-9	-	TRBJ1-2	-	12	CASSRGLEGYTF	TGTGCCAGCAGCCGCGGTCTGGAGGGCTACACCTTC
TRBV29-1	few	TRBJ2-7	-	12	CSVATGSYEQYF	TGCAGCGTAGCGACGGGGTCCTACGAGCAGTACTTC
TRBV13	-	TRBJ1-2	-	14	CASSLTGGRYGYTF	TGTGCCAGCAGCCTCACGGGCGGTCGGTATGGCTACACCTTC
TRBV7-9	-	TRBJ2-7	-	18	CASSPRPPPGTHSYEQYF	TGTGCCAGCAGCCCGAGACCCCCTCCTGGTACCCACTCCTACGAGCAGTACTTC
TRBV29-1	-	TRBJ2-7	TRBD1	12	CSARQGGYEQYF	TGCAGCGCCAGACAGGGTGGGTACGAGCAGTACTTC
TRBV5-6	-	TRBJ2-1	-	14	CASSLGGFANEQFF	TGTGCCAGCAGCTTAGGGGGGTTCGCAAATGAGCAGTTCTTC
TRBV28	-	TRBJ2-7	TRBD2	14	CASSLAGGRYEQYF	TGTGCCAGCAGTCTAGCGGGGGGACGATACGAGCAGTACTTC
TRBV30	-	TRBJ2-2	-	15	CAWSFRALNTGELFF	TGTGCCTGGAGTTTCCGGGCCTTGAACACCGGGGAGCTGTTTTTT
TRBV27	-	TRBJ1-2	-	13	CASSLSLRQDYTF	TGTGCCAGCAGTTTGTCCTTACGACAGGACTACACCTTC
TRBV4-1	few	TRBJ2-7	TRBD1	15	CASSQPGQGVYEQYF	TGCGCCAGCAGCCAACCGGGACAGGGGGTCTACGAGCAGTACTTC
TRBV19	-	TRBJ2-1	-	15	CASSIVGQGYNEQFF	TGTGCCAGTAGTATAGTCGGGCAGGGCTACAATGAGCAGTTCTTC
TRBV6-5	-	TRBJ1-2	-	14	CASSLSGTAYGYTF	TGTGCCAGCAGTTTGTCCGGGACTGCCTATGGCTACACCTTC
TRBV27	-	TRBJ2-3	TRBD2	16	CASSLRASGSTDTQYF	TGTGCCAGCAGTTTAAGGGCTAGCGGAAGCACAGATACGCAGTATTTT
TRBV29-1	few	TRBJ2-1	-	10	CSVHEEGQFF	TGCAGCGTCCACGAGGAAGGCCAGTTCTTC
TRBV29-1	-	TRBJ1-2	-	15	CSVEDKAKTNYGYTF	TGCAGCGTTGAAGATAAGGCAAAGACTAACTATGGCTACACCTTC
TRBV29-1	-	TRBJ2-3	TRBD1	13	CSEQGLNTDTQYF	TGCAGCGAACAGGGGCTTAACACAGATACGCAGTATTTT
TRBV19	few	TRBJ2-7	TRBD2	15	CASSILAGPPYEQYF	TGTGCCAGTAGTATTTTAGCGGGACCACCCTACGAGCAGTACTTC
TRBV25-1	-	TRBJ2-5	-	13	CASSEDRQETQYF	TGTGCCAGCAGTGAGGACAGACAAGAGACCCAGTACTTC
TRBV11-1	-	TRBJ1-2	-	12	CASSFGDYGYTF	TGTGCCAGCAGCTTCGGAGACTATGGCTACACCTTC
TRBV6-1	few	TRBJ2-1	-	15	CASSVYREGHNEQFF	TGTGCCAGCAGTGTGTACAGGGAAGGGCACAATGAGCAGTTCTTC